This T cell receptor (beta chain) derives from a study of blood T cell repertoires in COVID-19. V dropped 6 bases and J dropped 6; count of bases not matched to a gene: 4. CDR3 size: 13 residues. Method: immunoSEQ multiplex PCR; TCRdb's copy keeps in-frame clones and lacks some. Seen here are just over 250,000 clones, around 87% observed once, and the top ten hold less than 3%. The chain is built from TRBV12-3 or TRBV12-4 and TRBJ1-5, with TRBD1 matching over 8 bases. The receptor was isolated from a woman aged 50 to 65 with acute or convalescent COVID-19. Sequencing input: peripheral blood. DNA of the CDR3: TGTGCCAGCAGCCAGACAGGGGTTCAGCCCCAGCATTTT. Translation gives CASSQTGVQPQHF.